This TCR beta chain was sequenced during a study of Ad26.COV2.S vaccination and SARS-CoV-2 variants. Profiled with immunoSEQ multiplex PCR; TCRdb holds only in-frame clones, not every one. This table holds about 480,000 clones, around 85% found once. Treatment of the sample: some 19 received Ad26.COV2.S at low or high dose, single or two shots; about 5 received placebo; per-sample allocation not given. The samples were gathered on day 63 after the first injection of vaccine or placebo. The sequence was obtained from a person aged 18 to 59 who received the Ad26.COV2.S COVID-19 vaccine or a placebo. Sequencing used peripheral blood, obtained in a trial of Ad26.COV2.S vaccine versus placebo.

In nucleotides, the CDR3 is TGTGCCAGCAGCCTTCGTGCCTTGGCGGACAATGAGCAGTTCTTC. Its translation: CASSLRALADNEQFF. The chain recombines TRBV9 with TRBJ2-1; D is unclear. With 4 bases removed from V and 5 bases from J, the gap between germline ends came to 16 bases. The germline V gene has CDR1 SGDLS and CDR2 YYNGEE. The CDR3 contains 15 residues.